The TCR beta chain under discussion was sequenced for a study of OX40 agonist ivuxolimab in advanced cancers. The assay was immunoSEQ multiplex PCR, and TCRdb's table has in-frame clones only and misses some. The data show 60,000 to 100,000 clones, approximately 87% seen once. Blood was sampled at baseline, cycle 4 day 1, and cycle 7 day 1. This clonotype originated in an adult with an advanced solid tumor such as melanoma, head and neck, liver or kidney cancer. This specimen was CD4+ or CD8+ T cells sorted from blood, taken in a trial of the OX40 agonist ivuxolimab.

The CDR3 DNA sequence: TGTGCCAGCAGTTCCCCCTTGGGGGGAAGCGGTGATACGCAGTATTTT. Protein sequence: CASSSPLGGSGDTQYF. The chain uses TRBV28 and TRBJ2-3; the D gene is possibly TRBD2 (6 bases). V gave up 4 bases and J gave up 6 bases, with 20 bases separating them. The CDR3 spans 16 residues. In germline, CDR1 is MDHEN, CDR2 SYDVKM. Full variable domain (missing parts from reference TRBV28 and TRBJ2-3): DVKVTQSSRYLVKRTGEKVFLECVQDMDHENMFWYRQDPGLGLRLIYFSYDVKMKEKGDIPEGYSVSREKKERFSLILESASTNQTSMYLCASSSPLGGSGDTQYFGPGTRLTVL.